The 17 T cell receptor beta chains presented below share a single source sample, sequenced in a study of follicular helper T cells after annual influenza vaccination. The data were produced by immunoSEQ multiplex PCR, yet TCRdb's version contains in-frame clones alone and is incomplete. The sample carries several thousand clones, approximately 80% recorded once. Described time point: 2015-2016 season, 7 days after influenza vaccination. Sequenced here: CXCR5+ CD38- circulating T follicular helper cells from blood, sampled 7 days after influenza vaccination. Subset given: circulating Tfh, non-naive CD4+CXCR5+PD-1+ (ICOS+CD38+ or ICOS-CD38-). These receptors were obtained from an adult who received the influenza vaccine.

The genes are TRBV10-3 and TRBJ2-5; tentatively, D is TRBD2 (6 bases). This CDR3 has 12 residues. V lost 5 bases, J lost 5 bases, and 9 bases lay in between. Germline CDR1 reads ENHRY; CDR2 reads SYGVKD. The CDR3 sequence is CAISTGGETQYF. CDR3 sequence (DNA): TGTGCCATCAGTACAGGAGGGGAGACCCAGTACTTC.

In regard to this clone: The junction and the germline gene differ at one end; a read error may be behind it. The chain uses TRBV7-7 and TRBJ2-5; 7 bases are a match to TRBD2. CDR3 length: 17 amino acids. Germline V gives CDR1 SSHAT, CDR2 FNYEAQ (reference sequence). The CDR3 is CASSLGLGGGIPETQYF. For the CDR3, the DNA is TGTGCTAGCAGCTTAGGTCTTGGGGGAGGGATCCCAGAGACCCAGTACTTC.

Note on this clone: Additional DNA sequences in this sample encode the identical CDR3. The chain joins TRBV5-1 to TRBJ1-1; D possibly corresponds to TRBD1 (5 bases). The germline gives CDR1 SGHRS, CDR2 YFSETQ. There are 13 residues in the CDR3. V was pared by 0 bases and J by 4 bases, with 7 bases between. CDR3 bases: TGCGCCAGCAGCTTGGGTGGGGGCACTGAAGCTTTCTTT. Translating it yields CASSLGGGTEAFF.

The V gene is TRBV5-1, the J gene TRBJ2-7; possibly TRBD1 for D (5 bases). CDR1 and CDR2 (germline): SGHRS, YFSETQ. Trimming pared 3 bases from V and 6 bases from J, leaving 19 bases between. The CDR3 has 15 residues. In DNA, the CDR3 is TGCGCCAGCAGCTCGAACTCTAAAACAGGAGTCGAGCAGTACTTC. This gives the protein CASSSNSKTGVEQYF.

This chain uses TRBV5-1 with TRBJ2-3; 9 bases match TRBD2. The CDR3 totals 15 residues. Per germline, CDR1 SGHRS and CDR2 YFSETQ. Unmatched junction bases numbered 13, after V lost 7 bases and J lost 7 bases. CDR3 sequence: CASWGDGGRAYTQYF. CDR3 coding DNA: TGCGCCAGCTGGGGGGATGGCGGGAGGGCCTATACGCAGTATTTT.

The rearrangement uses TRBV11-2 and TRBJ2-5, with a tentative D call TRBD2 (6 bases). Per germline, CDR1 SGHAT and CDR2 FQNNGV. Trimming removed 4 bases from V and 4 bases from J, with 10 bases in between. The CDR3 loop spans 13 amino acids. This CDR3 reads CASSSSGVETQYF. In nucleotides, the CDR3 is TGTGCCAGCAGCTCATCGGGAGTAGAGACCCAGTACTTC.

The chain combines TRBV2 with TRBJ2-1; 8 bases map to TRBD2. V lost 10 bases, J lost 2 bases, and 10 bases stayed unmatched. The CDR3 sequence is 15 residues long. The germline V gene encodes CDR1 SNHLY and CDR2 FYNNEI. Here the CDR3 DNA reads TGTGCCACCACTCGGGGGGGAGGGGCCTACAATGAGCAGTTCTTC. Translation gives CATTRGGGAYNEQFF.

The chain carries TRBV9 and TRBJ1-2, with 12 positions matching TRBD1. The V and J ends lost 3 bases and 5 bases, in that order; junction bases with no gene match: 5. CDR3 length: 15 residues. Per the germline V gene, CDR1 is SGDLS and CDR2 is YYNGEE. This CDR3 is CASSASGQGAYGYTF. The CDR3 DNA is TGTGCCAGCAGCGCCTCGGGACAGGGGGCGTATGGCTACACCTTC.

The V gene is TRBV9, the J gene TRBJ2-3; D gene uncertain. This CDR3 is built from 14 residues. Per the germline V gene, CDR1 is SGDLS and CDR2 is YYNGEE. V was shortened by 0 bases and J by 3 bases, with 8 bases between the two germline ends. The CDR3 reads CASSVVVGTDTQYF. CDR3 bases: TGTGCCAGCAGCGTAGTAGTGGGTACAGATACGCAGTATTTT.

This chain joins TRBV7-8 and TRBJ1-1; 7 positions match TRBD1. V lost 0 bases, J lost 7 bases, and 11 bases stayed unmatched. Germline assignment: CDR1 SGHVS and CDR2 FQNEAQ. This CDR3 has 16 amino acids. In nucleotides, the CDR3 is TGTGCCAGCAGCTTAGCCCGGGACAGTTCCATATATGAAGCTTTCTTT. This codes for CASSLARDSSIYEAFF.

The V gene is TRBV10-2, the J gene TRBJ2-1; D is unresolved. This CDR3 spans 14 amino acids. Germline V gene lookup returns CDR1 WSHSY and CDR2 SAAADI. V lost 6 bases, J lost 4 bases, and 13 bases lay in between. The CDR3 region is CASSLQLGYNEQFF. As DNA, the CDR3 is TGCGCCAGCAGCCTCCAACTCGGGTACAATGAGCAGTTCTTC.

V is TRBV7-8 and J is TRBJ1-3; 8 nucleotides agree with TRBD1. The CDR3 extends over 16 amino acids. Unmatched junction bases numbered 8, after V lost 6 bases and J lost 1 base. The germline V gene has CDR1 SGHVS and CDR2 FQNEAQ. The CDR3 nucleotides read TGTGCCAGCAGACAGGACAGGGCCTTGTCTGGAAACACCATATATTTT. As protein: CASRQDRALSGNTIYF.

DNA for the CDR3: TGTGCCAGCAGCTTAGTGTCCGAGCAGTACTTC. It is translated as CASSLVSEQYF. The chain carries TRBV7-2 and TRBJ2-7, with D unclear. Germline values: CDR1 SGHTA, CDR2 FQGNSA. The CDR3 is 11 amino acids. The V end was cut by 1 base, the J end by 6 bases, with 4 bases between.

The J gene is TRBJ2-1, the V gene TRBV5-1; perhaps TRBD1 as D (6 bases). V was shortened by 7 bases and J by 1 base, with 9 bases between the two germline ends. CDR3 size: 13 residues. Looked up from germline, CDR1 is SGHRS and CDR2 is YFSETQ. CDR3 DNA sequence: TGCGCCAGCCCGACAGGATCCTACAATGAGCAGTTCTTC. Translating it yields CASPTGSYNEQFF.

The CDR3 reads CASGGRELDTGELFF. The CDR3 DNA is TGTGCCAGCGGGGGGCGGGAGTTAGACACCGGGGAGCTGTTTTTT. The chain uses TRBV2 and TRBJ2-2; D perhaps matches TRBD2 (7 bases). Trimming pared 8 bases from V and 3 bases from J, leaving 16 bases between. CDR1 is SNHLY and CDR2 is FYNNEI in the germline V gene. The CDR3 consists of 15 residues.

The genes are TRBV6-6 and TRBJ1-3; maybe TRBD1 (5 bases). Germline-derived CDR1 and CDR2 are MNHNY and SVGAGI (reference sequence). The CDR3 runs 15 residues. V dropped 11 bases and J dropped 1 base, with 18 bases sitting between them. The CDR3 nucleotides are TGTGCCGCCTCGGGAGGGGATAGTTCTGGAAACACCATATATTTT. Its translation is CAASGGDSSGNTIYF.

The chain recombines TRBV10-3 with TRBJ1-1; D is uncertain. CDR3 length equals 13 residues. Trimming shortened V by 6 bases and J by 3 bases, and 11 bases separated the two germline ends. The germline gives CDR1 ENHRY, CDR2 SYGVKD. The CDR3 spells CAISYTGDTEAFF. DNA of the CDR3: TGTGCCATCAGCTACACGGGTGACACTGAAGCTTTCTTT.